This TCR beta chain comes out of a study of long-term antiretroviral therapy in people with HIV. Run at survey level, the immunoSEQ assay was version v3.0. Here immunoSEQ multiplex PCR was the method, and the copy in TCRdb shows in-frame clones only, minus some. The sample consists of approximately 16,000 clones, approximately 81% of them appearing once. People in the study who had HIV all got their treatment in the United States. The sequence came from a man aged 30-40 years with HIV. Sample: unsorted PBMCs, taken around 1.3 years before starting antiretroviral therapy.

CDR3 amino acids: CASTILGGMTDEKLFF. CDR3 bases: TGTGCCAGCACCATTTTGGGCGGGATGACGGATGAAAAACTGTTTTTT. This chain connects TRBV5-6 to TRBJ1-4; D is ambiguous. Looked up from germline, CDR1 is SGHDT and CDR2 is YYEEEE. The V gene lost 6 bases and the J gene lost 6 bases, with 21 bases spanning the gap. The CDR3 length is 16 residues.